This TCR beta chain was observed in a study of blood T cell repertoires in COVID-19. Study-level information: The United States, Italy and Spain provided the acute and convalescent COVID-19 samples. PBMCs, B-cell-depleted T cells, or T cells were the source of the cDNA or gDNA that made up the material.

CDR1 is LGHDT, CDR2 YNNKEL, per germline (reference sequence). The CDR3 loop spans 16 amino acids. V was clipped by 4 bases and J by 6 bases; unmatched bases: 8. This clone was counted between two and nine times. The table came from immunoSEQ multiplex PCR; TCRdb's copy has only in-frame clones and leaves some out. There are roughly 130,000 clones in the sample; approximately 80% occur only once, and 3% to 3.5% lies in the top ten. This clonotype was sampled from a woman at least 80 years old with acute or convalescent COVID-19. The chain carries TRBV3-1 (or the pseudogene TRBV3-2) and TRBJ2-7, with 14 bases fitting TRBD2. Sequencing was performed on peripheral blood. The CDR3 DNA follows: TGTGCCAGCAGCCTGACTAGCGGGGGGGCTATCTCCGAGCAGTACTTC. Amino acids: CASSLTSGGAISEQYF.